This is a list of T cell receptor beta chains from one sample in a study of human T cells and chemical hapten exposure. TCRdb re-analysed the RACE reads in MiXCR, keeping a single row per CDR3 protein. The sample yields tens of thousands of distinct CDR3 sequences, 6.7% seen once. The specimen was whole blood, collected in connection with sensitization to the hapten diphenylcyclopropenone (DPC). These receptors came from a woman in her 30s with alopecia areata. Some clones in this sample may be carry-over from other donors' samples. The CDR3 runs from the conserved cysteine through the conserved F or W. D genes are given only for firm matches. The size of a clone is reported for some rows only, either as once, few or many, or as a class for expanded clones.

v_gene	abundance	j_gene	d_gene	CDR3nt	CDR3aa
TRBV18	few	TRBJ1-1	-	TGTGCCAGCTTCCCTGGTACAGGGCCGAACACTGAAGCTTTCTTT	CASFPGTGPNTEAFF
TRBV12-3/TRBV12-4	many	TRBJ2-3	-	TGTGCCAGCAGCTTTCAGGGAACAGATACGCAGTATTTT	CASSFQGTDTQYF
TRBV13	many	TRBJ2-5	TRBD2	TGTGCCAGCAGCTCGGGGACTAGCGGGAGCCTGACCCAGTACTTC	CASSSGTSGSLTQYF
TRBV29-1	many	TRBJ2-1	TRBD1	TGCAGCGGAGAAACAGGGGTCTCCTACAATGAGCAGTTCTTC	CSGETGVSYNEQFF
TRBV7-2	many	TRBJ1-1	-	TGTGCCAGCAGGGGGGCAGGGTGGGCTGAAGCTTTCTTT	CASRGAGWAEAFF
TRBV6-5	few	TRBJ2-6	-	TGTGCCAGCAGTCCTTACGGGACTGGGGCCAACGTCCTGACTTTC	CASSPYGTGANVLTF
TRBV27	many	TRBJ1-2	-	TGTGCCACCGGACGCGACGCACAGGGCACCTATGGCTACACCTTC	CATGRDAQGTYGYTF
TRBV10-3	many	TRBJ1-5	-	TGTGCCACCAGGGGTGAGGGCAATCAGCCCCAGCATTTT	CATRGEGNQPQHF
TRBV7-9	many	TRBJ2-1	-	TGTGCCAGCAGCTTAGGTCCGGTAGGTGAGCAGTTCTTC	CASSLGPVGEQFF
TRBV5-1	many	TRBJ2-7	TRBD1	TGCGCCAGCAGCTTGACGCAGGGGGCAGACGAGCAGTACTTC	CASSLTQGADEQYF
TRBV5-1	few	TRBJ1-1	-	TGCGCCAGCGGTTCCGGGACCGGTTTTGCGATCACTGAAGCTTTCTTT	CASGSGTGFAITEAFF
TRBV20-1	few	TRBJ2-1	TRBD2	TGCAGTGCTCTAGCGGGGGGTGCTGGAACCTACAATGAGCAGTTCTTC	CSALAGGAGTYNEQFF
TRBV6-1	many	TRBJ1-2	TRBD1	TGTGCCAGCAGAGTGCTTCCTTCCGGGACAGTCTATGGCTACACCTTC	CASRVLPSGTVYGYTF
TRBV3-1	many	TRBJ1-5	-	TGTGCCAGCAGCCAAGGACAGACGGGCAATCAGCCCCAGCATTTT	CASSQGQTGNQPQHF
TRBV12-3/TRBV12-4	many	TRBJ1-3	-	TGTGCCAGCAGTTTAGGTGGAGGAAACACCATATATTTT	CASSLGGGNTIYF
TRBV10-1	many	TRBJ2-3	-	TGCGCCAGCAGTGAGTCGACAGATACGCAGTATTTT	CASSESTDTQYF
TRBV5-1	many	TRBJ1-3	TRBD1	TGCGCCAGCAGCTGGGACAGGGAAGGAAACACCATATATTTT	CASSWDREGNTIYF
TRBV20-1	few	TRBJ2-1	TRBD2	TGCAGTGCCCCCCCTAGCGGGGGTTACAATGAGCAGTTCTTC	CSAPPSGGYNEQFF
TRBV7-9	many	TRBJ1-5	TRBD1	TGTGCCAGCAGCTTAGGGACAGGGATTCGGCCCCAGCATTTT	CASSLGTGIRPQHF
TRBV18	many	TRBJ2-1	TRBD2	TGTGCCAGCTCAGTGTCTAGCGGTAGGGAGAATGAGCAGTTCTTC	CASSVSSGRENEQFF
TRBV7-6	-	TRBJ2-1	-	TGTGCCAGCAGCTTATATGGGCTGGATGAGCAGTTCTTC	CASSLYGLDEQFF
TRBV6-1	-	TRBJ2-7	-	TGTGCCAGCAGTCGGGACGGAACCTACGAGCAGTACTTC	CASSRDGTYEQYF
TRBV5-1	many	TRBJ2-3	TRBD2	TGCGCCAGTGTAGCGGGGGGAAACACAGATACGCAGTATTTT	CASVAGGNTDTQYF
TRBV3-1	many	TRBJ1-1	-	TGTGCCAGCAGCCAAGACCTCGCAGGGAACACTGAAGCTTTCTTT	CASSQDLAGNTEAFF
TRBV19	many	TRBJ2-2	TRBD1	TGTGCCAGTAGCCCCGACAGGGAAGAGACCGGGGAGCTGTTTTTT	CASSPDREETGELFF
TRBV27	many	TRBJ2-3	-	TGTGCCAGCCTGGACTATCTCACAGATACGCAGTATTTT	CASLDYLTDTQYF
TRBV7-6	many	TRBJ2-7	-	TGTGCCAGCAGCCCGGGTTCGACCTACGAGCAGTACTTC	CASSPGSTYEQYF
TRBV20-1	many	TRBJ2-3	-	TGCAGTGCTAGGGGTCAGGGAGTAGATACGCAGTATTTT	CSARGQGVDTQYF
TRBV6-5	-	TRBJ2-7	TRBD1	TGTGCCAGCAGTTCTTGGGACAGCAAGAGCTACGAGCAGTACTTC	CASSSWDSKSYEQYF
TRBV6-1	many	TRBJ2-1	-	TGTGCCAGCAGTGATTCGACATTTTCGTCCAATGAGCAGTTCTTC	CASSDSTFSSNEQFF
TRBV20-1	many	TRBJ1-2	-	TGCAGTGCTAGAGATTTGGCCAGCTATGGCTACACCTTC	CSARDLASYGYTF
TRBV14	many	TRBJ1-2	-	TGTGCCAGCAGCCAAGATGGGATTTATGGCTACACCTTC	CASSQDGIYGYTF
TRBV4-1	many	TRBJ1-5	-	TGCGCCAGCAGCCAAGACGTGCAGGGTCGCCAGCCCCAGCATTTT	CASSQDVQGRQPQHF
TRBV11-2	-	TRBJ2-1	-	TGTGCCAGCAGCTTAGACCCCGCAGGAGGGAATGAGCAGTTCTTC	CASSLDPAGGNEQFF
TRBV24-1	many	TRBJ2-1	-	TGTGCCACCAGTGACAGGGTGAAGGGCGATGAGCAGTTCTTC	CATSDRVKGDEQFF
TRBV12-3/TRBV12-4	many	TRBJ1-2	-	TGTGCCAGCAGAGCAGGCGGCTACACCTTC	CASRAGGYTF
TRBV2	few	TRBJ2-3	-	TGTGCCAGCAGTGTAGCAGGGCTTAGCACAGATACGCAGTATTTT	CASSVAGLSTDTQYF
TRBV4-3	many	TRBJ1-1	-	TGTGCCAGCAGCCAAGTTCAGGGGAACACTGAAGCTTTCTTT	CASSQVQGNTEAFF